Following are 13 T cell receptor beta chains from one sample sequenced in a study of response to subunit inactivated influenza vaccine. Each CDR3 protein gets one entry after TCRdb re-called the RT-PCR reads with MiXCR. The top ten clones hold approximately 12% of a sample with almost 600,000 distinct CDR3 sequences, 14% of them seen once. Specimen: PBMCs from blood, collected less than 13 days after vaccination. All receptors derive from a man aged 45-65 years who received an inactivated influenza vaccine.

The CDR3 is CASSFISYNEQFF. The CDR3 nucleotides read TGTGCCAGCAGTTTTATCTCCTACAATGAGCAGTTCTTC. The chain is built from TRBV7-3 and TRBJ2-1; D gene ambiguous. The V gene's germline CDR1 is SGHTA and CDR2 FQGTGA. This CDR3 is 13 amino acids long. Trimming took off 6 bases at V and 0 bases at J, with 6 bases between the two ends.

This clonotype was picked up many times. V usage is TRBV12-3 or TRBV12-4 and J usage is TRBJ2-2, with D maybe TRBD1 (5 bases). Trimming removed 5 bases from V and 3 bases from J, with 7 bases in between. The CDR3 has 13 amino acids. The CDR3 loop is CASSGHDTGELFF. The CDR3 DNA follows: TGTGCCAGCAGTGGACATGACACCGGGGAGCTGTTTTTT.

The genes are TRBV12-3 or TRBV12-4 and TRBJ1-4; no reliable D call. With 6 bases removed from V and 1 base from J, the gap between germline ends came to 12 bases. The CDR3 has 15 residues. The CDR3 bases are TGTGCCAGCAGCTACTCCGGGATAACTAATGAAAAACTGTTTTTT. This translates into CASSYSGITNEKLFF.

The chain is built from TRBV6-2 or TRBV6-3 and TRBJ2-2, with 7 bases aligning to TRBD1. Germline assignment: CDR1 MNHEY and CDR2 SVGEGT. The junction had 9 bases not matched to a gene; V was cut back by 8 bases and J by 6 bases. The CDR3 is 14 amino acids. The CDR3, as DNA: TGTGCCAGCGGGCTGATTACAGGGGCCGGGGAGCTGTTTTTT. This translates into CASGLITGAGELFF.

The table lists this clonotype with a few counts. This chain links TRBV5-1 with TRBJ1-4; 8 positions match TRBD1. There are 17 residues in the CDR3. J gave up 3 bases and V 3 bases, and 10 bases lay outside the gene matches. CDR1 and CDR2 (germline): SGHRS, YFSETQ. CDR3 sequence (DNA): TGCGCCAGCAGCTCCGGACCTCAGGGGGCATCTAATGAAAAACTGTTTTTT. This sequence encodes CASSSGPQGASNEKLFF.

The rearrangement uses TRBV21-1 and TRBJ2-7; TRBD1, the D gene given by the table, was not confirmed from the DNA. TRBV21-1 is described as a pseudogene. The CDR3 extends over 14 amino acids. The CDR3 loop reads CASSKTGGGYEQYF. In DNA form, the CDR3 reads TGTGCCAGCAGCAAGACAGGGGGCGGCTACGAGCAGTACTTC.

This clonotype has more than one count but fewer than ten. The rearrangement joins TRBV5-5 to TRBJ2-3, with D unclear. Germline loops: CDR1 SGHKS, CDR2 YYEKEE (reference sequence). This CDR3 has 12 residues. The V and J ends lost 3 bases and 8 bases respectively, with 10 bases between them. DNA of the CDR3: TGTGCCAGCAGCTCCGACTCGTTTACGCAGTATTTT. Protein product: CASSSDSFTQYF.

This clonotype was observed a handful of times. This sequence joins TRBV7-9 and TRBJ2-5; unclear D gene. The germline CDR1 and CDR2 sequences are SEHNR and FQNEAQ (reference sequence). CDR3 length: 14 residues. Trimming cost V 1 base and J 5 bases, with 11 bases left between them. CDR3: CASSLGVTDETQYF. CDR3 bases: TGTGCCAGCAGCTTAGGCGTGACGGATGAGACCCAGTACTTC.

This clonotype showed up just a few times. The chain combines TRBV2 with TRBJ1-1; 9 positions match TRBD1. Germline V gene lookup returns CDR1 SNHLY and CDR2 FYNNEI. Trimming removed 6 bases from V and 3 bases from J; junction bases left unmatched: 5. The CDR3 spans 14 residues. CDR3 coding DNA: TGTGCCAGCAGCGGGACAGGGAGGTACACTGAAGCTTTCTTT. Its translation is CASSGTGRYTEAFF.

In regard to this clonotype: At one of its ends the junction is not consistent with the germline gene, which may arise from a read error. The chain is built from TRBV7-6 and TRBJ2-7, with TRBD1 matching over 8 bases. Germline V gives CDR1 SGHVS, CDR2 FNYEAQ. The CDR3 consists of 15 residues. The CDR3 sequence: CPSSLFGQGSGEQYF. The CDR3, as DNA: TGTCCCAGCAGCTTATTTGGACAGGGATCGGGCGAGCAGTACTTC.

This chain uses TRBV27 with TRBJ1-1, with 8 bases fitting TRBD1. The CDR3 runs to 16 residues. The V gene's germline CDR1 is MNHEY and CDR2 SMNVEV (reference sequence). J was trimmed by 0 bases and V by 3 bases; bases with no gene match: 6. This CDR3 reads CASSFQQGEVNTEAFF. Here the CDR3 DNA reads TGTGCCAGCAGTTTCCAACAGGGGGAGGTGAACACTGAAGCTTTCTTT.

Concerning this clonotype: A read error is possible here, since a much larger clone lies one base away. The genes are TRBV5-6 and TRBJ2-5, with 8 bases lining up with TRBD2. The CDR3 spans 17 residues. Germline V gene lookup returns CDR1 SGHDT and CDR2 YYEEEE. In DNA, the CDR3 is TGTGCCAGCAGCTTGGCCCTTTCCGGGAGGGAGGGAGAGACCCAGGACTTC. It encodes CASSLALSGREGETQDF.

This clonotype showed up just a few times. CDR3 bases: TGTGCCAGCAGTGAAACCGGGACTACCCACAATGAGCAGTTCTTC. It yields the protein CASSETGTTHNEQFF. This rearrangement joins TRBV6-1 to TRBJ2-1; 7 nucleotides line up with TRBD2. The CDR3 runs to 15 residues. Per germline, CDR1 MNHNS and CDR2 SASEGT. The J segment lost 5 bases and the V segment lost 2 bases, leaving 6 bases of the junction unmatched.